These 27 T cell receptor beta chains came from one sample sequenced in a study of blood T cell repertoires in COVID-19. The method was immunoSEQ multiplex PCR; TCRdb's version includes in-frame clones alone and lacks a portion of them. The repertoire holds about 220,000 clones, with 75% to 85% as singletons. The sequenced material came from peripheral blood. The receptors here all came from a human donor in a cohort sampled during active COVID-19.

The V and J genes are TRBV5-5 and TRBJ2-7; TRBD1 aligns across 7 bases. This CDR3 has 14 residues. V shed 2 bases, J shed 3 bases, and the junction held 5 bases outside the gene matches. CDR1 and CDR2 from the germline V gene are SGHKS and YYEKEE (reference sequence). Here the CDR3 reads CASSLQGLFYEQYF. As DNA, the CDR3 is TGTGCCAGCAGCTTACAGGGGTTATTCTACGAGCAGTACTTC.

There are a few counts of this clone. J is TRBJ1-2 and V is TRBV5-1, with D perhaps matching TRBD1 (6 bases). The CDR3 covers 13 residues. Germline V gene data show CDR1 as SGHRS and CDR2 as YFSETQ. Trimming removed 0 bases from V and 5 bases from J, with 8 bases in between. Here the CDR3 DNA reads TGCGCCAGCAGCTTGGGGACAGTTTATGGCTACACCTTC. Its protein is CASSLGTVYGYTF.

The chain's CDR3 is CASSLNPLGEKLFF. The CDR3 DNA is TGCGCCAGCAGCTTAAACCCACTAGGTGAAAAACTGTTTTTT. The chain combines TRBV5-1 with TRBJ1-4; D is ambiguous. This CDR3 is built from 14 residues. Trimming removed 2 bases from V and 7 bases from J, with 12 bases in between. Germline V gene data show CDR1 as SGHRS and CDR2 as YFSETQ.

The gene calls are TRBV4-2 and TRBJ1-2, with 9 nucleotides matching TRBD1. The J segment lost 7 bases and the V segment lost 1 base, leaving 7 bases of the junction unmatched. The length of the CDR3 is 15 residues. Germline V gene sequence: CDR1 LGHNA, CDR2 YNFKEQ. For the CDR3, the DNA is TGTGCCAGCAGCCAAGGGGACAGGGAAGAGCGTGGCTACACCTTC. Translation: CASSQGDREERGYTF.

V usage is TRBV7-2 and J usage is TRBJ1-4; D remains unclear. CDR1 and CDR2 (germline): SGHTA, FQGNSA. Trimming took off 7 bases at V and 0 bases at J, with 12 bases between the two ends. The CDR3 is made up of 15 amino acids. Here the CDR3 reads CASTPAVATNEKLFF. The CDR3 nucleotides are TGTGCCAGCACCCCCGCGGTCGCAACTAATGAAAAACTGTTTTTT.

This clone was seen at least ten times. Other nucleotide sequences in the sample specify the same CDR3. This rearrangement joins TRBV18 to TRBJ2-7; D is undetermined. V lost 0 bases and J lost 2, with 8 bases in between. The CDR3 covers 14 residues. Germline V gene data show CDR1 as KGHSH and CDR2 as LQKENI. The CDR3 DNA reads TGTGCCAGCTCACCACCGAGCCTTACCTACGAGCAGTACTTC. It codes for CASSPPSLTYEQYF.

The chain is built from TRBV5-1 and TRBJ2-1; 9 positions agree with TRBD2. With 4 bases clipped from V and 4 bases from J, the junction kept 6 bases outside the gene matches. The CDR3 runs to 15 residues. Germline CDR1 is SGHRS and CDR2 is YFSETQ. The CDR3 sequence is CASSERLAVYNEQFF. Written as DNA, the CDR3 is TGCGCCAGCAGCGAGCGACTAGCGGTATACAATGAGCAGTTCTTC.

The chain recombines TRBV6-5 with TRBJ1-4, with D hard to call. This CDR3 contains 14 residues. Germline values: CDR1 MNHEY, CDR2 SVGAGI. V gave up 6 bases and J gave up 4 bases, with 12 bases separating them. CDR3 sequence reads: CASSSPSGNEKLFF. The CDR3 nucleotides read TGTGCCAGCAGCTCACCCTCGGGTAATGAAAAACTGTTTTTT.

This clone is a singleton in its sample. The CDR3 DNA reads TGTGCCAGCAGCTTAGGAGGGGGCAGCTGGGGGCAAGAGACCCAGTACTTC. Its protein product is CASSLGGGSWGQETQYF. The genes are TRBV7-2 and TRBJ2-5, with 7 bases identical to TRBD1. This CDR3 has 17 amino acids. Germline lookup yields CDR1 SGHTA and CDR2 FQGNSA. V lost 1 base and J lost 2; bases outside the gene matches: 10. Complete variable domain (other parts from reference TRBV7-2 and TRBJ2-5): GAGVSQSPSNKVTEKGKDVELRCDPISGHTALYWYRQSLGQGLEFLIYFQGNSAPDKSGLPSDRFSAERTGGSVSTLTIQRTQQEDSAVYLCASSLGGGSWGQETQYFGPGTRLLVL.

This clone has only a few counts. The chain combines TRBV7-3 with TRBJ2-2; tentative D call: TRBD1 (5 bases). The CDR3 consists of 16 residues. Germline assignment: CDR1 SGHTA and CDR2 FQGTGA. Trimming left V 6 bases short and J 4 bases short, with 18 bases between. CDR3 protein: CASSLRTTGPTGELFF. As DNA, the CDR3 is TGTGCCAGCAGTTTACGGACAACCGGCCCCACCGGGGAGCTGTTTTTT.

This rearrangement joins TRBV5-1 to TRBJ2-3; a weak D match, TRBD2 (6 bases). The length of the CDR3 is 15 residues. Germline V lookup: CDR1 SGHRS, CDR2 YFSETQ. Trimming stripped 1 base from V and 1 base from J, with 10 bases between. CDR3 protein: CASSLSWEGTDTQYF. The CDR3 coding sequence is TGCGCCAGCAGCTTGTCTTGGGAGGGCACAGATACGCAGTATTTT.

This clone showed up just once. V usage is TRBV12-5 and J usage is TRBJ2-3; TRBD2 agrees at 9 bases. V gave up 5 bases and J gave up 5 bases; unmatched junction bases: 8. From germline, CDR1 is LGHNT and CDR2 FRNRAP. This CDR3 is 15 amino acids long. CDR3 region: CASGISGGERDTQYF. The CDR3, as DNA: TGTGCTAGTGGTATTAGCGGGGGTGAGAGAGATACGCAGTATTTT.

This chain uses TRBV4-1 with TRBJ2-5, with a possible D match to TRBD2 (6 bases). The CDR3 runs to 16 residues. The ends were cut back, 0 bases at V and 0 bases at J, with 11 bases in the middle. CDR1 and CDR2 (germline): MGHRA, YSYEKL. CDR3 in amino acids: CASSQEEGRYQETQYF. The CDR3 DNA follows: TGCGCCAGCAGCCAAGAGGAGGGGCGGTACCAAGAGACCCAGTACTTC.

The V and J genes are TRBV19 and TRBJ1-2, with a tentative D call TRBD1 (5 bases). Germline CDR1 reads LNHDA; CDR2 reads SQIVND (reference sequence). The CDR3 is 15 amino acids. Trimming stripped 3 bases from V and 3 bases from J, with 14 bases between. The CDR3 DNA reads as TGTGCCAGTAGTATGCCGAGGCAGGGTGACTATGGCTACACCTTC. Encoded protein: CASSMPRQGDYGYTF.

As DNA, the CDR3 is TGTGCCAGCAGTTTCACAGGGGGGCATTCACCCCTCCACTTT. It codes for CASSFTGGHSPLHF. The rearrangement uses TRBV6-5 and TRBJ1-6, with 8 positions matching TRBD1. V lost 4 bases, J lost 8 bases, and 4 bases stayed unmatched. The CDR3 totals 14 residues. The germline gives CDR1 MNHEY, CDR2 SVGAGI.

The chain carries TRBV9 and TRBJ2-3; D unresolved. This CDR3 region has 15 residues. Germline assignment: CDR1 SGDLS and CDR2 YYNGEE. The V end was cut by 0 bases, the J end by 3 bases, with 11 bases between. CDR3 DNA: TGTGCCAGCAGCGTAGCTATCGGTATAACAGATACGCAGTATTTT. Amino acid sequence: CASSVAIGITDTQYF. The full variable domain, in which reference TRBV9 and TRBJ2-3 provide the parts outside the CDR3, is DSGVTQTPKHLITATGQRVTLRCSPRSGDLSVYWYQQSLDQGLQFLIQYYNGEERAKGNILERFSAQQFPDLHSELNLSSLELGDSALYFCASSVAIGITDTQYFGPGTRLTVL.

The rearrangement joins TRBV7-2 to TRBJ2-5, with 14 bases identical to TRBD2. This CDR3 has 14 amino acids. Trimming removed 5 bases from V and 5 bases from J; junction bases left unmatched: 1. CDR1 SGHTA and CDR2 FQGNSA come from the germline V gene. DNA of the CDR3: TGTGCCAGCAGCCGGACTAGCGGGGGGGAGACCCAGTACTTC. This sequence encodes CASSRTSGGETQYF.

A single count supports this clone. The V gene is TRBV7-2, the J gene TRBJ2-3, with D possibly matching TRBD2 (6 bases). The CDR3 sequence is 13 residues long. Germline assignment: CDR1 SGHTA and CDR2 FQGNSA. Trimming pared 2 bases from V and 6 bases from J, leaving 9 bases between. The CDR3, as DNA: TGTGCCAGCAGCTTATATGCGGGGGATACGCAGTATTTT. Amino acid sequence: CASSLYAGDTQYF. Combining the CDR3 with reference TRBV7-2 and TRBJ2-3 gives the whole variable domain GAGVSQSPSNKVTEKGKDVELRCDPISGHTALYWYRQSLGQGLEFLIYFQGNSAPDKSGLPSDRFSAERTGGSVSTLTIQRTQQEDSAVYLCASSLYAGDTQYFGPGTRLTVL.

The chain combines TRBV6-1 with TRBJ2-5, with a weak D call TRBD1 (6 bases). The CDR3 sequence is 15 residues long. The ends were cut back, 2 bases at V and 3 bases at J, with 13 bases in the middle. From germline, CDR1 is MNHNS and CDR2 SASEGT. The CDR3 region has the DNA TGTGCCAGCAGTGAAATGGGACACATGGAAGAGACCCAGTACTTC. Translation: CASSEMGHMEETQYF.

This clone occurred once. The gene calls are TRBV9 and TRBJ2-3, with TRBD2 identical over 10 bases. Germline CDR1 and CDR2: SGDLS and YYNGEE. The CDR3 consists of 16 residues. The J segment lost 3 bases and the V segment lost 3 bases, leaving 7 bases of the junction unmatched. The CDR3 DNA reads TGTGCCAGCAGCGCCTTTCTAGCGGGGGATACAGATACGCAGTATTTT. Encoded protein: CASSAFLAGDTDTQYF.

This clone was counted once. Sequence at one end of the junction differs from germline and may be a read error. The V call is TRBV7-2, the J call TRBJ2-1; 10 bases agree with TRBD2. Germline CDR1 and CDR2: SGHTA and FQGNSA. The CDR3 has 15 amino acids. This CDR3 reads CASSLAGAIKDEQFF. The CDR3 DNA follows: TGTGCCAGCAGCCTAGCGGGAGCTATTAAAGATGAGCAGTTCTTC.

As DNA, the CDR3 is TGCGCCAGCAGCCCCACAGGTACCGAGCAGTACTTC. It codes for CASSPTGTEQYF. J is TRBJ2-7 and V is TRBV5-1; maybe TRBD1 (5 bases). V was pared by 4 bases and J by 6 bases, with 11 bases between. The CDR3 consists of 12 residues. The germline V gene encodes CDR1 SGHRS and CDR2 YFSETQ.

The chain uses TRBV7-9 and TRBJ2-7, with D maybe TRBD1 (6 bases). The CDR3 covers 12 residues. V lost 10 bases and J lost 5, with 15 bases in between. The germline gives CDR1 SEHNR, CDR2 FQNEAQ (reference sequence). CDR3 loop: CATGQQSDEQYF. CDR3 bases: TGTGCCACCGGACAGCAAAGCGACGAGCAGTACTTC.

This rearrangement joins TRBV6-5 to TRBJ2-7, with TRBD1 matching 7 bases. Germline V gene lookup returns CDR1 MNHEY and CDR2 SVGAGI. Losses at the gene ends were 4 bases for V and 0 bases for J; bases not matched to a gene: 6. This CDR3 region has 15 residues. The CDR3: CASSFPGQSSYEQYF. The CDR3 coding sequence is TGTGCCAGCAGTTTCCCGGGACAGTCCTCCTACGAGCAGTACTTC.

The rearrangement links TRBV28 to TRBJ2-1; D gene ambiguous. Germline V CDR1 and CDR2: MDHEN, SYDVKM. The length of the CDR3 is 14 residues. V lost 6 bases, J lost 1 base, and 10 bases lay in between. CDR3 protein: CASRAEASYNEQFF. The CDR3 DNA reads as TGTGCCAGCAGGGCAGAGGCATCCTACAATGAGCAGTTCTTC.

This clone has just a few counts. This sequence joins TRBV4-2 and TRBJ1-5, with 9 bases lining up with TRBD1. This CDR3 has 16 amino acids. The J segment lost 6 bases and the V segment lost 0 bases, leaving 6 bases of the junction unmatched. Germline values: CDR1 LGHNA, CDR2 YNFKEQ. CDR3 sequence reads: CASSQEDRGVGQPQHF. DNA of the CDR3: TGTGCCAGCAGCCAAGAGGACAGGGGAGTCGGTCAGCCCCAGCATTTT.

The rearrangement joins TRBV3-1 (or the pseudogene TRBV3-2) to TRBJ2-1; D is unresolved. This CDR3 is built from 12 residues. V was trimmed by 0 bases and J by 10 bases, leaving 7 bases between them. Germline CDR1 reads LGHDT; CDR2 reads YNNKEL (reference sequence). The CDR3: CASSQERVEQFF. In nucleotides, the CDR3 is TGTGCCAGCAGCCAAGAAAGAGTGGAGCAGTTCTTC.